This T cell receptor (beta chain) was obtained from a study of cytomegalovirus exposure and HLA in healthy donors. Overall study results and limits: Most CMV-associated TCR beta chains were later found to appear HLA-restricted.

Trimming took 0 bases from V and 8 from J; bases not matched to a gene: 2. CDR3 length equals 14 residues. With regard to this clone: Its antigen remains unknown.

This PCR relied on a set of 60 Vbeta primers and 13 Jbeta primers. Repertoires were generated with immunoSEQ multiplex PCR, while TCRdb's copy carries only in-frame clones and drops some. The data show about 150,000 clones, 84% seen once. The chain recombines TRBV5-3 with TRBJ1-4; 9 bases align to TRBD1. TRBV5-3 is an ORF, with its function uncertain. Material for sequencing was PBMCs. The TCR sequence derives from a man aged 45-65 years in good health and CMV-seropositive. The CDR3 bases are TGTGCCAGAAGCTTGGGGGGACAGGGAGAAAAACTGTTTTTT. Translated: CARSLGGQGEKLFF.